This entry is about one T cell receptor beta chain. Its cognate antigen is unknown. Amplified material comprised TCR beta CDR3 regions derived from RNA transcripts. HTBI primers served in a first-round RT-PCR, which a second-round multiplex PCR followed. TCRdb fed the multiplex PCR reads into MiXCR, producing one record per CDR3 protein. The sample carries 170,000 or so distinct CDR3 sequences, 30% to 45% recorded once. These data belong to a study of Graves' ophthalmopathy and Graves' hyperthyroidism. The study enrolled ophthalmopathy donors with moderate-to-severe activity, CAS ≥3, NOSPECS ≥4 and duration under 3 months. Excluded: other autoimmune disease, uncontrolled infection, pregnancy or lactation. Study-level findings and limits: From stable hyperthyroidism, ophthalmopathy was separated by a 13-signature model with just under 90% sensitivity and around 79% specificity. Detection in blood was also observed for most expanded thyroid clonotypes above 0.001 frequency.

This CDR3 has 11 residues. Germline CDR1 reads SQVTM; CDR2 reads ANQGSEA. V dropped 6 bases and J dropped 9 bases, with 14 bases sitting between them. The receptor was isolated from a woman aged 40 to 49 with Graves' ophthalmopathy. The sample taken for sequencing was peripheral blood. The chain couples TRBV29-1 to TRBJ1-2; weak D call: TRBD1 (5 bases). The chain's CDR3 is CSVGGWDRYTF. The CDR3, as DNA: TGCAGCGTAGGCGGGTGGGACCGCTACACCTTC.